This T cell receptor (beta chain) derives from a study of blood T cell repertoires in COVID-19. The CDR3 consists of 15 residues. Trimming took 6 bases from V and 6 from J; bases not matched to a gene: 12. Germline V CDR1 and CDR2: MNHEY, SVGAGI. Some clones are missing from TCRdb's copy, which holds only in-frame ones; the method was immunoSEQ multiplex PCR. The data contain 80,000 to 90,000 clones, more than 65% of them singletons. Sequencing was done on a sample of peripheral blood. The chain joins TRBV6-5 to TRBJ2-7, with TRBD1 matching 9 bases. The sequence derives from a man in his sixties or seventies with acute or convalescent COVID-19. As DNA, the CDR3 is TGTGCCAGCAGGGCTCCGGGACAGGGTACGAGCGAGCAGTACTTC. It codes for CASRAPGQGTSEQYF.